This paragraph covers one TCR beta chain sequence. The record originates from a study of blood T cell repertoires in COVID-19. Across the study: The analysed material was cDNA or gDNA that came from T cells, B-cell-depleted T cells, or PBMCs.

Assay used: immunoSEQ multiplex PCR; TCRdb lists only in-frame clones, some missing. The sample has fewer than 300,000 clones, around 78% seen once. Per the germline V gene, CDR1 is SGHKS and CDR2 is YYEKEE (reference sequence). V trimming: 3 bases; J trimming: 9 bases; junction bases outside the gene matches: 8. The CDR3 consists of 14 residues. This chain joins TRBV5-5 and TRBJ2-1; 8 bases match TRBD2. Sequencing was done on a sample of peripheral blood. This sequence originates from a woman aged 70 to 79 with active or convalescent COVID-19. CDR3 sequence reads: CASSYGLAPGEQFF. The CDR3 DNA reads as TGTGCCAGCAGCTATGGACTAGCTCCGGGTGAGCAGTTCTTC. Based on the CDR3 plus reference TRBV5-5 and TRBJ2-1, the full variable domain is DAGVTQSPTHLIKTRGQQVTLRCSPISGHKSVSWYQQVLGQGPQFIFQYYEKEERGRGNFPDRFSARQFPNYSSELNVNALLLGDSALYLCASSYGLAPGEQFFGPGTRLTVL.